These 5 T cell receptor beta chains came from one sample sequenced in a study of cytomegalovirus exposure and HLA in healthy donors. In the PCR, 60 Vbeta and 13 Jbeta primers were used. Clones were sequenced by immunoSEQ multiplex PCR, and TCRdb holds only the in-frame ones, with some missing. This sample carries 50,000 to 60,000 clones, with around 10% going to the ten biggest clones. Sequences were obtained from PBMCs. These receptors were taken from a woman in her forties or fifties in good health and CMV-seropositive.

This rearrangement joins TRBV2 to TRBJ2-1; 13 bases are a match to TRBD2. CDR3 length: 16 residues. Per the germline V gene, CDR1 is SNHLY and CDR2 is FYNNEI. V lost 6 bases, J lost 9 bases, and 11 bases stayed unmatched. CDR3 coding DNA: TGTGCCAGCAGACCGAGGACTAGCGGGAGTCCTGGTGAGCAGTTCTTC. Its translation is CASRPRTSGSPGEQFF.

The chain links TRBV7-2 to TRBJ1-2; TRBD1 is a possible D gene (5 bases). Trimming cost V 0 bases and J 7 bases, with 9 bases left between them. CDR1 and CDR2 (germline): SGHTA, FQGNSA. The CDR3 totals 13 residues. The CDR3: CASSLARGAGYTF. CDR3 sequence (DNA): TGTGCCAGCAGCTTAGCAAGGGGTGCTGGCTACACCTTC.

As DNA, the CDR3 is TGTGCCAGCAGCGTCCGGCACGGAGATAATTCACCCCTCCACTTT. This gives the protein CASSVRHGDNSPLHF. This chain connects TRBV9 to TRBJ1-6; D remains ambiguous. Germline lookup yields CDR1 SGDLS and CDR2 YYNGEE. The CDR3 length is 15 residues. The ends were cut back, 2 bases at V and 5 bases at J, with 11 bases in the middle.

The rearrangement links TRBV5-5 to TRBJ2-5, with TRBD2 matching over 13 bases. Germline CDR1 reads SGHKS; CDR2 reads YYEKEE (reference sequence). CDR3 length: 16 amino acids. V trimming: 2 bases; J trimming: 2 bases; junction bases outside the gene matches: 3. The DNA for the CDR3 is TGTGCCAGCAGCTTTTCACTAGCGGGGGGGCAAGAGACCCAGTACTTC. This codes for CASSFSLAGGQETQYF.

For the CDR3, the DNA is TGTGCCTGGAGTGTACGAAGGAGCTCTGGAAACACCATATATTTT. Protein product: CAWSVRRSSGNTIYF. The chain links TRBV30 to TRBJ1-3; D gene uncertain. Trimming removed 0 bases from V and 0 bases from J, with 9 bases in between. Germline V CDR1 and CDR2: GTSNPN, SVGIG (reference sequence). CDR3 size: 15 residues.